This T cell receptor (beta chain) was retrieved from a study of blood T cells in healthy people across ages. The sample providers were healthy Caucasian people from Russia, aged about 6 to 100. The authors ran a second PCR of about 6 to 11 cycles using a sample-barcoded 5' primer and a J-beta primer mix. MiXCR was run by TCRdb on the 5' RACE reads, yielding one entry per CDR3 protein. The repertoire holds roughly 1.5 million distinct CDR3 sequences, with roughly two fifths as singletons. With 5 bases removed from V and 5 bases from J, the gap between germline ends came to 20 bases. Germline lookup yields CDR1 SGDLS and CDR2 YYNGEE. This CDR3 has 15 amino acids. A remark on this clonotype: No antigen is known for it.

Study-wide points: Strongly correlated with naive T cell percentage was TCR beta diversity. Long-lived and aged donors differed, with more naive CD4+ cells and higher diversity in the long-lived.

The sequence derives from a woman between 18 and 29 years old in good health. The material sequenced was blood. The chain is built from TRBV9 and TRBJ2-7, with D possibly called TRBD1 or TRBD2 (7 bases each). The CDR3 loop is CASRESGTALDEQYF. In nucleotides, the CDR3 is TGTGCCAGCAGGGAAAGCGGGACAGCATTGGACGAGCAGTACTTC.